This T cell receptor (beta chain) was recorded in a study of blood T cells in healthy people across ages (dated by TCRdb to about 2015). A note on the overall study: Template switching captured roughly one uniquely barcoded TCR beta cDNA molecule per two T cells in model experiments. Using deep sequencing normalized with unique cDNA molecular identifiers, the study measured how TCR beta repertoire diversity changes with age. The donors were divided into four age groups: young (average approximately 16 years), middle-aged (approximately 41), aged (approximately 64) and long-lived (roughly 88). Two additional independent replicas of 1 million unique cDNA reads from the same blood draw were analyzed for two donors (one aged 18 to 29 and one aged 80 or older).

Systemically healthy Caucasian individuals from Russia, some 36 in total and aged roughly 6 to 100 years, were included as donors. Each donor gave approximately 9.3 milliliters of peripheral blood, collected into EDTA-treated Vacutainer tubes. PBMCs were isolated by Ficoll-Paque density-gradient centrifugation, with at least 7 million obtained per sample. Trizol reagent was used to extract total RNA from PBMCs, with at least 6 micrograms per sample. For every donor, flow cytometry on a PBMC aliquot measured the percentage of naive CD45RAhigh/CD27high T cells. Comment on this clonotype: It has no known antigen specificity. It has no much larger one-base neighbor in the sample; base qualities were not kept.

What the authors observed across the whole study: Estimates of total diversity based on one million sequenced T cells were considered lower bounds and underestimates. Donor CMV infection status was unknown, potentially confounding age-related changes in expanded clonotypes. The percentage of naive T cells measured by flow cytometry correlated strongly with observed TCR beta diversity. The long-lived group showed more naive CD4+ T cells, fewer expanded clones and increased TCR diversity than the aged group, suggesting age selection. As age increased, observed TCR beta diversity per million T cells dropped in a roughly linear way, and a significant reduction was already evident by age 40. Bulk unsorted PBMC profiling prevented conclusive comparison of naive and antigen-experienced compartments.

Library method: 5' RACE. Sequencing took place on an Illumina HiSeq 2500. A second PCR of about 6 to 11 cycles was run with a J-beta primer mix and a sample-barcoded 5' primer. A unique molecular identifier was introduced onto each TCR beta cDNA molecule by a template-switch 5' adaptor carrying 12 random nucleotides. Each sample yielded at least 2.5 million CDR3-containing paired-end reads. All of the RNA was converted into first-strand cDNA using the Mint cDNA synthesis kit, with a TRBC-specific oligonucleotide serving as the primer. Following uracil-DNA glycosylase treatment, all cDNA underwent a first 18-cycle PCR with the universal primers M1SS and BC2_uni_R. The original methods were these. Each sample was normalized by randomly selecting 1 million high-quality reads, each carrying a distinct molecular identifier. Reads sharing molecular identifiers were discarded rather than binned into consensus sequences. MiTCR, with a Q25 quality threshold and the strictest error-elimination algorithm, was used for CDR3 identification, clonotype clustering and error correction. A nonparametric unseen species model with Euler transformation was used to estimate lower-bound total TCR beta diversity. TCRdb's own reprocessing of the public reads used fastp at Q25 and MiXCR and kept productive beta chains. Records with the same CDR3 protein are collapsed into one entry carrying the most frequent genes and DNA. In this record, the V and J calls reflect TCRdb's handling and not the investigators' own analysis. A total of over 450,000 distinct CDR3 sequences appear in this sample, around 24% of them only once. The ten largest clones take up 7.5% to 9% of the sample.

Separately, the same data were catalogued under a study of T cells of mothers and their children. The second paper further reports: The donors were nine systemically healthy Caucasian individuals, made up of three mothers and their six children. cDNA synthesis used all of the extracted RNA, with approximately 1.4 ug of RNA in each 15 ul reaction. In the second PCR, the M1S primer introduced both the sample barcodes and 2-4 random nucleotides. More than 9 million TCR beta CDR3 reads were obtained from each mother, and about 3 million reads were obtained from each child. In both related and unrelated pairs, thymic selection shapes the output of TCR recombination in a similar way, with inherited differences having only a minor effect. Normalized repertoire overlap in related mother-child pairs was always slightly higher than in unrelated mother-child pairs, but the difference was never significant. No persistent microchimeric T cell clones were found, with a detection sensitivity of 85 to 100 clones per million clonotypes. The study used deep NGS to compare TCR beta repertoires of mothers and children, seeking features distinguishing related mother-child pairs from unrelated individuals. On average, the children were approximately 12 +/- 4 years old, while the mothers were approximately 40 +/- 4 years old. Libraries were sequenced on Illumina HiSeq 2000 with 100+100 nt paired-end reads after adapter ligation with NEBNext reagents. To prevent cross-contamination, the mother and child libraries were prepared one month apart and sequenced in separate runs. For each donor, somewhere between 500,000 and 2,000,000 distinct TCR beta clonotypes were identified. Naive TCR beta clonotypes were estimated from low-frequency clonotypes matched to each donor's FACS-determined naive share, without sorting.

The sample comprised blood. The TCR sequence derives from a boy aged 5-17 years in good health.

In nucleotide form, the sequence is TGTGCCAGCAGTCTAAATCCGACTAGCGGAGCTTACAATGAGCAGTTCTTC. Translated, it gives CASSLNPTSGAYNEQFF. The V and J genes are TRBV12-3 or TRBV12-4 and TRBJ2-1; 9 middle bases align to TRBD2. The CDR3 goes from the cysteine to the phenylalanine over 17 residues. Here the CDR3 DNA is all that survives: 51 bases in frame from base 1. Trimming takes 5 bases off V and 4 bases off J; junction bases not matched to a gene: 12.